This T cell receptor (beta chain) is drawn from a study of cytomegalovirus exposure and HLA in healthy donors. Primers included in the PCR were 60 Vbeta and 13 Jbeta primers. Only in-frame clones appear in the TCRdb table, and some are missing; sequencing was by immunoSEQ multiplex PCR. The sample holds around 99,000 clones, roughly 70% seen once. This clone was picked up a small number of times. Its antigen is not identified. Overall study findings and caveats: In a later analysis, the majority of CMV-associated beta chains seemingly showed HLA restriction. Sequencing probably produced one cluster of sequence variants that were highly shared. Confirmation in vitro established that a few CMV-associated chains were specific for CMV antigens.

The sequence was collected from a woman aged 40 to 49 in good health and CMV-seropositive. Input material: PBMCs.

CDR3 sequence: CASSEAGSGSYEQYF. The CDR3 DNA reads TGTGCCAGCAGTGAAGCGGGGAGCGGCTCCTACGAGCAGTACTTC. The chain employs TRBV6-1 and TRBJ2-7; the D gene is possibly TRBD2 (5 bases). The CDR3 covers 15 residues. Germline V gives CDR1 MNHNS, CDR2 SASEGT. Between the trimmed V and J ends, which lost 0 bases and 0 bases, there was a span of 9 bases.